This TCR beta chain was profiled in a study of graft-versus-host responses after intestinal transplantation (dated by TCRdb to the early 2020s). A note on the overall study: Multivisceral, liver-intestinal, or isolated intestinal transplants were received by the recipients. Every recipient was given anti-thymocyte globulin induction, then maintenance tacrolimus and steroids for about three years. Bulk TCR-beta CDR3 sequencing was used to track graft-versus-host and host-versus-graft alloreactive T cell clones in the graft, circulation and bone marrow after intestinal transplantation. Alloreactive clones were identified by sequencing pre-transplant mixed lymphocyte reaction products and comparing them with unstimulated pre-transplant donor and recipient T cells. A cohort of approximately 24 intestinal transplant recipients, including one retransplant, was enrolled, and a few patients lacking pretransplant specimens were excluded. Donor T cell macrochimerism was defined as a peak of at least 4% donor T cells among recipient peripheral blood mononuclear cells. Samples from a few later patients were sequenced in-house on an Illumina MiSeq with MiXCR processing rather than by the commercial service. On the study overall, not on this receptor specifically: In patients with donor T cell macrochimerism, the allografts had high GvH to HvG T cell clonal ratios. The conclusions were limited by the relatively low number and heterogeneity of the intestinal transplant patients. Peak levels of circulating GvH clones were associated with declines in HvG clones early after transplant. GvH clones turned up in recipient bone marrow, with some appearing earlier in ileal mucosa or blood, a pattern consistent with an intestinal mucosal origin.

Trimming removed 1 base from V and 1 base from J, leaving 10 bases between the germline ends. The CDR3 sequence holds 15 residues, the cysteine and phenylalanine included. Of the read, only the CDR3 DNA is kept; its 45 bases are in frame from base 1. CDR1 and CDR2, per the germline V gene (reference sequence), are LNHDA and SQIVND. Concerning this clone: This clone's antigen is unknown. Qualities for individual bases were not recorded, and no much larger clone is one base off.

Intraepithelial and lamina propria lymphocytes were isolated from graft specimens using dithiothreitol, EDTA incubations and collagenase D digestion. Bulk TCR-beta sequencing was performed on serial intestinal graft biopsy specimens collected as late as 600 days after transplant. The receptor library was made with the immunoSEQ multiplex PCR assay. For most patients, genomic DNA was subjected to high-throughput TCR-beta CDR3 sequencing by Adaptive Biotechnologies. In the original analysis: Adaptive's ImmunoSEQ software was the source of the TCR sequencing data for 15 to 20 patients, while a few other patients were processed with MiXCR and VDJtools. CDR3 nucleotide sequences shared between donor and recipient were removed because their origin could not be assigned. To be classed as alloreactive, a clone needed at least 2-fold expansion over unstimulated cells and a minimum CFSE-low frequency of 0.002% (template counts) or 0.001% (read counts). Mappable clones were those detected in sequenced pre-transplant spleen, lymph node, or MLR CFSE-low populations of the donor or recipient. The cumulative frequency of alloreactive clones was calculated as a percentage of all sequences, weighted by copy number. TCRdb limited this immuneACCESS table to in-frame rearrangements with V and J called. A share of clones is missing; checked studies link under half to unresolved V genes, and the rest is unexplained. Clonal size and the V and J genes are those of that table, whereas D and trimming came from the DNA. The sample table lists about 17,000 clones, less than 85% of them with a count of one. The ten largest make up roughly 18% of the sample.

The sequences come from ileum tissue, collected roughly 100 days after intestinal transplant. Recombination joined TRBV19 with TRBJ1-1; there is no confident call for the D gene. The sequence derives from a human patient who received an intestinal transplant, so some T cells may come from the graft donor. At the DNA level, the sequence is TGTGCCAGTAGTATAGGTTTGGGTTCGAACACTGAAGCTTTCTTT. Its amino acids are CASSIGLGSNTEAFF.